The clone carrying this TCR beta chain was observed at least ten times. Its specificity is unknown. This sample was included in a study of human T cells and chemical hapten exposure. Study-wide findings and caveats: Expanded TCRs grouped into significantly more large CDR3 similarity clusters than controls produced.

The CDR3 contains 13 residues. Trimming cost V 3 bases and J 8 bases, with 13 bases left between them. The V gene's germline CDR1 is WNHNN and CDR2 SYGVQD (reference sequence). Individual cDNA molecules in this library carried unique molecular identifiers. TCRdb re-called the RACE reads through MiXCR, storing one row per CDR3 protein. The sample yields 27,000 or so distinct CDR3 sequences, roughly a tenth seen once. Time point of the sample: patch test 2, 6 weeks after DPC sensitization. Regarding treatment: therapeutic diphenylcyclopropenone sensitization with weekly scalp DPC. Whole blood, unfractionated, served as the material for total RNA extraction.

Sequencing used whole blood, obtained in connection with sensitization to the hapten diphenylcyclopropenone (DPC). This TCR was sampled from a man aged 30 to 45 with alopecia areata. Some clones in this sample may be carry-over from other donors' samples. The chain combines TRBV10-1 with TRBJ2-5; possible D gene TRBD1, 5 bases. CDR3 residues: CASSEGAQSTQYF. CDR3 bases: TGCGCCAGCAGTGAAGGGGCCCAATCAACCCAGTACTTC.